This TCR beta chain was observed in a study of T cell responses to AZD1222 COVID-19 vaccine. Sequenced by immunoSEQ multiplex PCR; TCRdb stores in-frame clones only, minus some. The sample yields 130,000 to 150,000 clones, around nine tenths seen once. Per germline, CDR1 MNHEY and CDR2 SVGEGT. Trimming took 2 bases from V and 8 from J, leaving 9 bases between them. CDR3 length equals 12 residues. The source was peripheral blood, collected on day 0 of MenACWY control vaccination. The chain uses TRBV6-2 or TRBV6-3 and TRBJ1-2; tentative D call: TRBD1 (5 bases). This receptor was taken from an adult in good health. CDR3 in amino acids: CASSYGGRGYTF. The CDR3 DNA is TGTGCCAGCAGTTACGGGGGAAGGGGCTACACCTTC.